The 3 T cell receptor beta chains below come from one sample, sequenced in a study of blood T cell repertoires in COVID-19. TCRdb's table, derived via immunoSEQ multiplex PCR, lists solely in-frame clones and lacks some. The profile covers hundreds of thousands of clones, with 75% to 90% appearing a single time and around 0.85% taken by the ten largest. Sequencing was performed on PBMCs or T cells enriched from blood (not recorded which). These receptors all come from a man in his forties or fifties who had been exposed to COVID-19.

The chain is built from TRBV13 and TRBJ2-2, with 9 nucleotides matching TRBD1. Germline-derived CDR1 and CDR2 are PRHDT and FYEKMQ (reference sequence). The CDR3 loop spans 15 amino acids. With 6 bases clipped from V and 3 bases from J, the junction kept 5 bases outside the gene matches. The CDR3: CASSTGTGYTGELFF. The CDR3 bases are TGTGCCAGCAGTACCGGGACAGGGTACACCGGGGAGCTGTTTTTT.

V gene TRBV29-1 combines with J gene TRBJ1-2, with D possibly matching TRBD1 (5 bases). V gave up 3 bases and J gave up 3 bases, with 11 bases separating them. Germline loops: CDR1 SQVTM, CDR2 ANQGSEA. The CDR3 consists of 13 residues. The DNA for the CDR3 is TGCAGCGTTGAGGAACCAGGGTACTATGGCTACACCTTC. This translates into CSVEEPGYYGYTF.

This rearrangement joins TRBV4-1 to TRBJ1-5; D unclear. This CDR3 spans 14 amino acids. The V and J ends lost 1 base and 8 bases respectively, with 12 bases between them. The V gene's germline CDR1 is MGHRA and CDR2 YSYEKL. The CDR3 loop is CASSQAGTREPQHF. The CDR3 region has the DNA TGCGCCAGCAGCCAAGCGGGCACTAGGGAGCCCCAGCATTTT.